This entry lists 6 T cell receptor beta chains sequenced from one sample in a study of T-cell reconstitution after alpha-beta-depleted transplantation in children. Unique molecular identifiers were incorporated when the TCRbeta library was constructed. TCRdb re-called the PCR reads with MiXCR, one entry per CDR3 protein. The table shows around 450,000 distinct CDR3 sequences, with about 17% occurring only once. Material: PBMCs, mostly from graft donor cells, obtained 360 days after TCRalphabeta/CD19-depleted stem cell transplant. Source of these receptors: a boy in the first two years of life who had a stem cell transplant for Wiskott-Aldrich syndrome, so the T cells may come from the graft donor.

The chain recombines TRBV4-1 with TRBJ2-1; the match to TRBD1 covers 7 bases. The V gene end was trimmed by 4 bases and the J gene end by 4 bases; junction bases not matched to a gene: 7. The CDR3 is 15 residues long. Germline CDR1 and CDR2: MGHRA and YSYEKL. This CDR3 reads CASSRSRDSYNEQFF. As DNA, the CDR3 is TGCGCCAGCAGCCGGTCCCGGGACAGTTACAATGAGCAGTTCTTC.

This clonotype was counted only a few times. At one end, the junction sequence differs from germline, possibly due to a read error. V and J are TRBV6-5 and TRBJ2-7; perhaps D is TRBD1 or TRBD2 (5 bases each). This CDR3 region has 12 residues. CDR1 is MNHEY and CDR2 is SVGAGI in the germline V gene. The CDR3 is CASSYSGAELDF. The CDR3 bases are TGTGCCAGCAGTTATTCCGGGGCCGAGCTGGACTTC.

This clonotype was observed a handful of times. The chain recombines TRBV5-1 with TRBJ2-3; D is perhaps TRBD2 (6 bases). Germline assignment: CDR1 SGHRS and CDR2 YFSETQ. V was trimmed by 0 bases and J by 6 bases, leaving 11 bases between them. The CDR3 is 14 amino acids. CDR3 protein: CASSLDGRWDTQYF. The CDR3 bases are TGCGCCAGCAGCTTGGACGGGAGATGGGATACGCAGTATTTT.

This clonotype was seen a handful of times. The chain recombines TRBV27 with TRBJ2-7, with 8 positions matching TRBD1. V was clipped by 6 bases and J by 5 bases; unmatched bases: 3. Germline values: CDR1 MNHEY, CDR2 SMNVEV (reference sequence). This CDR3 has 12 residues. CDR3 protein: CASRDRADEQYF. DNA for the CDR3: TGTGCCAGCAGGGACAGGGCAGACGAGCAGTACTTC.

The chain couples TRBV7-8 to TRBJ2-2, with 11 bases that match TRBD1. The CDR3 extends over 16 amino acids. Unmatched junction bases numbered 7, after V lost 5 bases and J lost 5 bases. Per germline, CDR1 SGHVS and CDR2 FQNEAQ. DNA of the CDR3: TGTGCCAGCAGCCCCCTAGGACAGGGGGCGACCGGGGAGCTGTTTTTT. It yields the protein CASSPLGQGATGELFF.

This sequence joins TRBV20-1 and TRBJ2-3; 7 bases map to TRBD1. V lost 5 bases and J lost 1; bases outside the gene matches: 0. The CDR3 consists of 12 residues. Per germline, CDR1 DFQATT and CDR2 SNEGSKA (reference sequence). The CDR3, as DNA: TGCAGTGCTGGACAGGGCACAGATACGCAGTATTTT. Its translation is CSAGQGTDTQYF.